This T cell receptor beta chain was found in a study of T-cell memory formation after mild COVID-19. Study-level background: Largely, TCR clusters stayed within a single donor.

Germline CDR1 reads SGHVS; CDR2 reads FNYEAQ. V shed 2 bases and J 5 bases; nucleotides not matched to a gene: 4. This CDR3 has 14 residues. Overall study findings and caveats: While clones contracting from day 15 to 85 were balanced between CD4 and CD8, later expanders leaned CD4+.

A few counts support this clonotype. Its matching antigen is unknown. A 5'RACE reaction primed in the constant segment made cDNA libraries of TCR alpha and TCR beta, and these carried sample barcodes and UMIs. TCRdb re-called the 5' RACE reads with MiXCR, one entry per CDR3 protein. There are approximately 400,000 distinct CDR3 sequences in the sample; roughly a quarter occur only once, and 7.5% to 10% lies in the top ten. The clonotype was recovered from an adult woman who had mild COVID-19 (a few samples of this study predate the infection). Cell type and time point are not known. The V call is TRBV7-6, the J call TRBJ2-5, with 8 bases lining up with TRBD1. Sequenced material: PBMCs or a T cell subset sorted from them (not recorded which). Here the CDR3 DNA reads TGTGCCAGCAGCTTAACAGGGGGAAGGGAGACCCAGTACTTC. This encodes CASSLTGGRETQYF.